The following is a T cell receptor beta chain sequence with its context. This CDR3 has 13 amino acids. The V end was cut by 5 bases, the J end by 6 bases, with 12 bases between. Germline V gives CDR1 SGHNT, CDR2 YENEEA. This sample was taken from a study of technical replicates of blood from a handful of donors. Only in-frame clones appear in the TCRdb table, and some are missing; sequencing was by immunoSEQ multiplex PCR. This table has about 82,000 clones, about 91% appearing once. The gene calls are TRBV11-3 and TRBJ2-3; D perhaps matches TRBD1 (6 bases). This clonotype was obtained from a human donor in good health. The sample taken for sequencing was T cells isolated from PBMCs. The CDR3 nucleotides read TGTGCCAGCAGCATGTTGGGGGCCGATACGCAGTATTTT. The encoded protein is CASSMLGADTQYF.